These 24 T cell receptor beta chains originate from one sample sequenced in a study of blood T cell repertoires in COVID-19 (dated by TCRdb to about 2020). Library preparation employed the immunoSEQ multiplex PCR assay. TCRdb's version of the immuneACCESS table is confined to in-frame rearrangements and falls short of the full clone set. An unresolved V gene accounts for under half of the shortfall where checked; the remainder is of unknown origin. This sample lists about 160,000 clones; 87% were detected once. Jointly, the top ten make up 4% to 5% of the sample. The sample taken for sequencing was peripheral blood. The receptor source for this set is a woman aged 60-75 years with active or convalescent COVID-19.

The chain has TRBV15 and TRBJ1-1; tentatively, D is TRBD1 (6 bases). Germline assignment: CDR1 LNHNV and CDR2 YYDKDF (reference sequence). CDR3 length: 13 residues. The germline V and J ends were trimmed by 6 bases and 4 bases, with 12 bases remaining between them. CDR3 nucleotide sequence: TGTGCCACCAGTTTTAAACAGGGCACTGAAGCTTTCTTT. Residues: CATSFKQGTEAFF. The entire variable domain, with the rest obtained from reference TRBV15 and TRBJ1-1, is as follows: DAMVIQNPRYQVTQFGKPVTLSCSQTLNHNVMYWYQQKSSQAPKLLFHYYDKDFNNEADTPDNFQSRRPNTSFCFLDIRSPGLGDTAMYLCATSFKQGTEAFFGQGTRLTVV.

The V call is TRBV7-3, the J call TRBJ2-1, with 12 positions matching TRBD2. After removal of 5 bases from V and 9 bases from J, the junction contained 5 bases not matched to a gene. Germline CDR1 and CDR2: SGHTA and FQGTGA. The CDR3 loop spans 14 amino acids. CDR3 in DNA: TGTGCCAGCAGCCTAGCGGGGGGGCAAGTTGAGCAGTTCTTC. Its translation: CASSLAGGQVEQFF. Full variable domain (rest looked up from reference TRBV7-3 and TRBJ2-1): GAGVSQTPSNKVTEKGKYVELRCDPISGHTALYWYRQSLGQGPEFLIYFQGTGAADDSGLPNDRFFAVRPEGSVSTLKIQRTERGDSAVYLCASSLAGGQVEQFFGPGTRLTVL.

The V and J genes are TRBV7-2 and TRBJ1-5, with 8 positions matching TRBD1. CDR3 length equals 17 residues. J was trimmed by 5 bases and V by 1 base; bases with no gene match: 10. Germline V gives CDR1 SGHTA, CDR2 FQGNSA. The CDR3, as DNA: TGTGCCAGCAGCTTAGAGGGGCGCAGGGGGCTCGATCAGCCCCAGCATTTT. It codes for CASSLEGRRGLDQPQHF.

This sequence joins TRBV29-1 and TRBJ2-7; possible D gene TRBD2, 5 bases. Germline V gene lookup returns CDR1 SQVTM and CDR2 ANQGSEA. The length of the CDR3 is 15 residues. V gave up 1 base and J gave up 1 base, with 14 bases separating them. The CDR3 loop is CSVEVGRTGSYEQYF. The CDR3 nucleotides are TGCAGCGTTGAAGTGGGCCGGACGGGATCCTACGAGCAGTACTTC.

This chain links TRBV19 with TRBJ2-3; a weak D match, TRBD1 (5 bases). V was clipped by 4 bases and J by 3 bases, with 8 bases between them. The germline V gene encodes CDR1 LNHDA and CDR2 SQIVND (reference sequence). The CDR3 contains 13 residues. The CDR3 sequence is CASSTQATDTQYF. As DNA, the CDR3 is TGTGCCAGTAGTACACAGGCGACAGATACGCAGTATTTT.

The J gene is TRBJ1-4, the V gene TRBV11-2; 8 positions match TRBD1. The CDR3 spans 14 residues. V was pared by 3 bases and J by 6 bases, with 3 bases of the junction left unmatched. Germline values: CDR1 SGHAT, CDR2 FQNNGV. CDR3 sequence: CASSFGTGHEKLFF. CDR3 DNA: TGTGCCAGCAGCTTTGGGACAGGTCATGAAAAACTGTTTTTT.

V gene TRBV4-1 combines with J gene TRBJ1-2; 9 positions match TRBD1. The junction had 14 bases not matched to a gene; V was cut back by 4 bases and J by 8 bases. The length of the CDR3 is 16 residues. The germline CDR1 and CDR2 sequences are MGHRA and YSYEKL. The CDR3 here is CASSPPRQGVLRGYTF. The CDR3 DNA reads TGCGCCAGCAGCCCACCGAGACAGGGGGTCCTCCGGGGCTACACCTTC.

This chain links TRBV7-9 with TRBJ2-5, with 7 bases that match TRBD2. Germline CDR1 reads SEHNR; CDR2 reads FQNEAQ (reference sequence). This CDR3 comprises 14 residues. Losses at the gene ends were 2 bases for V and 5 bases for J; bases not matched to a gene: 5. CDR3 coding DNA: TGTGCCAGCAGCTTACTAGCGGTCGGGGAGACCCAGTACTTC. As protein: CASSLLAVGETQYF. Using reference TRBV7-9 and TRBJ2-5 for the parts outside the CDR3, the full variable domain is DTGVSQNPRHKITKRGQNVTFRCDPISEHNRLYWYRQTLGQGPEFLTYFQNEAQLEKSRLLSDRFSAERPKGSFSTLEIQRTEQGDSAMYLCASSLLAVGETQYFGPGTRLLVL.

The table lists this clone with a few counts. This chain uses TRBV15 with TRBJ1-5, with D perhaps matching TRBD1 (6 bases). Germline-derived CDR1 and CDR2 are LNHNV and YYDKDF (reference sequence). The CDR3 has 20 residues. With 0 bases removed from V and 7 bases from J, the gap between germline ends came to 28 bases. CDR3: CATSRDLQGRWQKGRQPQHF. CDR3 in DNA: TGTGCCACCAGCAGAGATCTCCAGGGGAGATGGCAGAAAGGACGGCAGCCCCAGCATTTT.

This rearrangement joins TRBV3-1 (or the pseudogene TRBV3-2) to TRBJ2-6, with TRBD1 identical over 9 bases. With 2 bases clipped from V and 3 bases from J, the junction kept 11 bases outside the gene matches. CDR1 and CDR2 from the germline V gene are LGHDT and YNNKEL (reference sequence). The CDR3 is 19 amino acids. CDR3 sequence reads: CASSQTTGTGFFGANVLTF. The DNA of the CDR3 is TGTGCCAGCAGCCAAACTACCGGGACAGGGTTCTTTGGGGCCAACGTCCTGACTTTC.

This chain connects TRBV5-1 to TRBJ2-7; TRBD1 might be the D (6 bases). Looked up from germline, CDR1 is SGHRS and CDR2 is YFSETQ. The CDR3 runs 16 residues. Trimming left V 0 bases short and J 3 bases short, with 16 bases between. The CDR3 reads CASSLEPQGSGYEQYF. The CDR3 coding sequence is TGCGCCAGCAGCTTGGAGCCCCAGGGGTCGGGCTACGAGCAGTACTTC. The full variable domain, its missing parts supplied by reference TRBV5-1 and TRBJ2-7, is KAGVTQTPRYLIKTRGQQVTLSCSPISGHRSVSWYQQTPGQGLQFLFEYFSETQRNKGNFPGRFSGRQFSNSRSEMNVSTLELGDSALYLCASSLEPQGSGYEQYFGPGTRLTVT.

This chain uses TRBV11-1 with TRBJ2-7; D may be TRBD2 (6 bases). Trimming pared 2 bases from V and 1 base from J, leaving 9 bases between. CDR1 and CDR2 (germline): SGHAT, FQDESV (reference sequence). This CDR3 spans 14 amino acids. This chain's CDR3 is CASSLQGGSYEQYF. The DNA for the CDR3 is TGTGCCAGCAGCTTACAGGGAGGTTCCTACGAGCAGTACTTC.

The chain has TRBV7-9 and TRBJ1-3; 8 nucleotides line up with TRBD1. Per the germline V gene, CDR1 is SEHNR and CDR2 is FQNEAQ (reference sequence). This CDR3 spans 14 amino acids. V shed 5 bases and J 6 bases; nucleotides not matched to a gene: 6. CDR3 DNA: TGTGCCAGCAGCGTTAGGGGACAGGCAAACACCATATATTTT. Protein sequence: CASSVRGQANTIYF.

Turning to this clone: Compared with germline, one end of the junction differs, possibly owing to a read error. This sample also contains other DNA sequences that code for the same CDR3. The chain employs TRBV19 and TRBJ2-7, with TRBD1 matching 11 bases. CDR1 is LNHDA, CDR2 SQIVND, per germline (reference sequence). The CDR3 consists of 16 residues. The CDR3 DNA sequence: TGTGCCAGTAGTCTTCTATTCGGGACAGGGGGGTCCGAGCAGTACTTT. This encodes CASSLLFGTGGSEQYF.

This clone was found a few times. In DNA, the CDR3 is TGTGCCAGCAGTGAATCAGGCTCCTCAAGGCAAAAACTGTTTTTT. Its protein product is CASSESGSSRQKLFF. The J gene is TRBJ1-4, the V gene TRBV25-1; D remains ambiguous. CDR3 length: 15 amino acids. V was clipped by 1 base and J by 9 bases, with 15 bases between them. CDR1 and CDR2 (germline): MGHDK, SYGVNS. Variable domain in full (rest from reference TRBV25-1 and TRBJ1-4): EADIYQTPRYLVIGTGKKITLECSQTMGHDKMYWYQQDPGMELHLIHYSYGVNSTEKGDLSSESTVSRIRTEHFPLTLESARPSHTSQYLCASSESGSSRQKLFFGSGTQLSVL.

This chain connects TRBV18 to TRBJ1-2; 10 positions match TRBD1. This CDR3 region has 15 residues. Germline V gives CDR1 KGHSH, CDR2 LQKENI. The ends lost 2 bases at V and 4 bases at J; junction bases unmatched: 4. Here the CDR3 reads CASSPATGGPYGYTF. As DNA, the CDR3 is TGTGCCAGCTCACCAGCGACAGGGGGCCCCTATGGCTACACCTTC.

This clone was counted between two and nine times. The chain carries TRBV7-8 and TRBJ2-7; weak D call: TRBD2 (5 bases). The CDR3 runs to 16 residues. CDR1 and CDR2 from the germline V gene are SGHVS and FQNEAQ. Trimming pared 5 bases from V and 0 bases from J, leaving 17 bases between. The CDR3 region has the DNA TGTGCCAGCAGCCCTCAGACTATCCCAAGCTCCTACGAGCAGTACTTC. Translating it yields CASSPQTIPSSYEQYF. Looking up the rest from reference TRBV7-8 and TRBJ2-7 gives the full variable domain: GAGVSQSPRYKVAKRGQDVALRCDPISGHVSLFWYQQALGQGPEFLTYFQNEAQLDKSGLPSDRFFAERPEGSVSTLKIQRTQQEDSAVYLCASSPQTIPSSYEQYFGPGTRLTVT.

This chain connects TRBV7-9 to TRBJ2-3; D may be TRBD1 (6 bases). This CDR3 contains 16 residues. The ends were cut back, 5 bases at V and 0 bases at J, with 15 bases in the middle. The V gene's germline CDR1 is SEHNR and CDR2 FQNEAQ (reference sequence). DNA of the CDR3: TGTGCCAGCAGCCGAGGCAGGGGTATTAGCACAGATACGCAGTATTTT. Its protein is CASSRGRGISTDTQYF.

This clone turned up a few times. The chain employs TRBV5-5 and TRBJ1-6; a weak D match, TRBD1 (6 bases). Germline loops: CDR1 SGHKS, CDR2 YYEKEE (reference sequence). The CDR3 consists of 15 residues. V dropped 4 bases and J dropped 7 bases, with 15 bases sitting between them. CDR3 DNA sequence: TGTGCCAGCAGCCCTACTTGGACAGCGAATTCACCCCTCCACTTT. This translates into CASSPTWTANSPLHF.

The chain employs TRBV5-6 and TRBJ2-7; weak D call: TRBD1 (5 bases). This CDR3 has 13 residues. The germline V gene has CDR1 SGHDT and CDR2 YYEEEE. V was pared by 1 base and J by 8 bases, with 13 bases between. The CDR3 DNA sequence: TGTGCCAGCAGCTTGTCCTCAGGGTTTAAGCAGTACTTC. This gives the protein CASSLSSGFKQYF.

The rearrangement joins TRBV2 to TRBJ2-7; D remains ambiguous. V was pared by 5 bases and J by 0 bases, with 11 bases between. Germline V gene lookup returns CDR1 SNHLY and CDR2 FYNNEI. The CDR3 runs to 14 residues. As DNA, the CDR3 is TGTGCCAGCAGTATTACCCTAAGCTCCTACGAGCAGTACTTC. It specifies CASSITLSSYEQYF.

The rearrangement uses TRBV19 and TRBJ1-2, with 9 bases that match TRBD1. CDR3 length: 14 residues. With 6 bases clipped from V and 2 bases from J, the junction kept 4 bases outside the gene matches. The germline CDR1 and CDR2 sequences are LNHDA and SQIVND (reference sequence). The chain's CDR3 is CASRSGTGNYGYTF. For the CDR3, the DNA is TGTGCCAGTAGGTCCGGGACAGGGAACTATGGCTACACCTTC.

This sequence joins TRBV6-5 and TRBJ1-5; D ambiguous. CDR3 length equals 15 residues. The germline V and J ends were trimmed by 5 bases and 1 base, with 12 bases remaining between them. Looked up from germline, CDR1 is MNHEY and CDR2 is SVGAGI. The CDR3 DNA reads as TGTGCCAGCAGTCACGGGAGGAGGAGCAATCAGCCCCAGCATTTT. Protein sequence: CASSHGRRSNQPQHF.

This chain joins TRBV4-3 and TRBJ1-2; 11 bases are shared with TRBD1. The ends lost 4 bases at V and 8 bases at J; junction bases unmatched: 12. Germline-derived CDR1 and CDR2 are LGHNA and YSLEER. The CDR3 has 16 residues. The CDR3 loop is CASSPTLGTGGGGYTF. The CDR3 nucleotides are TGCGCCAGCAGCCCGACCCTTGGGACAGGGGGTGGAGGCTACACCTTC.